The 15 T cell receptor beta chains reported below all come from one sample, sequenced in a study of shared clonotypes between healthy human individuals. Data came from immunoSEQ multiplex PCR; TCRdb stores just in-frame clones and leaves some out. The repertoire has about 2 million clones, over 85% of them found once; the top ten carry 0.9% to 1.3%. CD45RO-negative, CCR7-positively selected cells formed the naive CD8 fraction, excluding terminally differentiated effector memory CD45RA+ cells. The material sequenced was naive CD8+ T cells sorted from blood. These receptor sequences come from a man aged 18-30 years in good health.

J is TRBJ2-2 and V is TRBV6-5; TRBD2 might be the D (5 bases). This CDR3 contains 16 residues. Germline V gives CDR1 MNHEY, CDR2 SVGAGI. Trimming removed 2 bases at V and 5 bases at J, with 15 bases between. This CDR3 is CASSYPALPGTGELFF. Here the CDR3 DNA reads TGTGCCAGCAGTTACCCAGCTCTCCCGGGAACCGGGGAGCTGTTTTTT.

The J gene is TRBJ2-5, the V gene TRBV11-2; possibly TRBD2 for D (6 bases). CDR1 is SGHAT, CDR2 FQNNGV, per germline. The CDR3 is made up of 16 amino acids. Trimming pared 3 bases from V and 5 bases from J, leaving 19 bases between. The CDR3 DNA sequence: TGTGCCAGCAGCTTCATCCGCGGGGAAATGGAGGAGACCCAGTACTTC. It translates to CASSFIRGEMEETQYF.

This clone was seen once. This chain uses TRBV7-2 with TRBJ2-1; D is ambiguous. The germline gives CDR1 SGHTA, CDR2 FQGNSA. CDR3 length: 15 residues. Trimming cost V 2 bases and J 0 bases, with 8 bases left between them. The CDR3 loop reads CASSLSAFSYNEQFF. DNA of the CDR3: TGTGCCAGCAGCTTATCAGCGTTCTCCTACAATGAGCAGTTCTTC.

The chain has TRBV27 and TRBJ1-4; weak D call: TRBD1 (5 bases). Germline CDR1 and CDR2: MNHEY and SMNVEV (reference sequence). The germline V and J ends were trimmed by 6 bases and 0 bases, with 17 bases remaining between them. This CDR3 has 17 residues. CDR3 nucleotide sequence: TGTGCCAGCAGGTCAGGGAGCGGGCTTACAACTAATGAAAAACTGTTTTTT. Protein product: CASRSGSGLTTNEKLFF.

The chain is built from TRBV6-5 and TRBJ1-2; TRBD1 matches 8 bases. The CDR3 loop spans 13 amino acids. The V and J ends lost 4 bases and 6 bases, in that order; junction bases with no gene match: 4. Germline CDR1 is MNHEY and CDR2 is SVGAGI. CDR3 protein: CASSWTGSDGYTF. The CDR3 DNA reads TGTGCCAGCAGTTGGACAGGGTCGGATGGCTACACCTTC.

The V gene is TRBV5-1, the J gene TRBJ1-1, with D perhaps TRBD1 (6 bases). Trimming stripped 0 bases from V and 8 bases from J, with 14 bases between. Germline V gene sequence: CDR1 SGHRS, CDR2 YFSETQ. The CDR3 sequence is 14 residues long. The CDR3 loop reads CASSLAPQTGEAFF. CDR3 coding DNA: TGCGCCAGCAGCTTGGCCCCGCAGACAGGAGAAGCTTTCTTT.

Of note for this clone: This specimen includes other DNA sequences encoding the same CDR3. The V and J genes are TRBV5-1 and TRBJ2-1; perhaps TRBD1 as D (6 bases). V lost 0 bases to trimming and J lost 7 bases, with 14 bases between them. Germline loops: CDR1 SGHRS, CDR2 YFSETQ. The CDR3 consists of 15 residues. This CDR3 is CASSLGQGLRNEQFF. Written as DNA, the CDR3 is TGCGCCAGCAGCTTGGGGCAGGGGTTGCGGAATGAGCAGTTCTTC.

The chain joins TRBV14 to TRBJ2-7; D not resolved. The CDR3 is 14 residues long. Looked up from germline, CDR1 is SGHDN and CDR2 is FVKESK. Trimming removed 1 base at V and 3 bases at J, with 10 bases between. CDR3 DNA sequence: TGTGCCAGCAGCCAAGGTGTCTCGTACTACGAGCAGTACTTC. Protein product: CASSQGVSYYEQYF.

This sequence joins TRBV28 and TRBJ1-1, with D tentatively TRBD1 (6 bases). V lost 4 bases to trimming and J lost 8 bases, with 14 bases between them. Germline loops: CDR1 MDHEN, CDR2 SYDVKM. The CDR3 contains 13 residues. In DNA, the CDR3 is TGTGCCAGCAGTTGGAGCCCCGGGACAGAAGCTTTCTTT. It yields the protein CASSWSPGTEAFF.

The V gene is TRBV5-4, the J gene TRBJ2-7; D is unresolved. Germline CDR1 and CDR2: SGHNT and YYREEE (reference sequence). The V end lost 3 bases, the J end lost 3 bases, and 13 bases lay between the germline ends. The CDR3 is 14 amino acids. For the CDR3, the DNA is TGTGCCAGCAGCTCCGGCTCAGAAATCTACGAGCAGTACTTC. Protein sequence: CASSSGSEIYEQYF.

Regarding this clone: The sample has other DNA sequences that encode this CDR3 too. The rearrangement joins TRBV27 to TRBJ2-7; 14 nucleotides match TRBD2. The V and J ends lost 4 bases and 6 bases, in that order; junction bases with no gene match: 2. This CDR3 is built from 14 residues. The germline V gene encodes CDR1 MNHEY and CDR2 SMNVEV (reference sequence). The CDR3: CASSSGLAGVEQYF. CDR3 in DNA: TGTGCCAGCAGTTCGGGACTAGCGGGAGTCGAGCAGTACTTC.

V gene TRBV7-2 combines with J gene TRBJ2-3; D ambiguous. In germline, CDR1 is SGHTA, CDR2 FQGNSA. This CDR3 region has 14 residues. Between the trimmed V and J ends, which lost 0 bases and 2 bases, there was a span of 6 bases. The CDR3 sequence: CASSLALSTDTQYF. DNA of the CDR3: TGTGCCAGCAGCTTAGCGCTGTCCACAGATACGCAGTATTTT. The full variable domain, completed using reference TRBV7-2 and TRBJ2-3, is GAGVSQSPSNKVTEKGKDVELRCDPISGHTALYWYRQSLGQGLEFLIYFQGNSAPDKSGLPSDRFSAERTGGSVSTLTIQRTQQEDSAVYLCASSLALSTDTQYFGPGTRLTVL.

CDR3 DNA sequence: TGTGCCAGCAGCCCGGGGCCCAGGCAGGTTCTCTCCGGGGAGCTGTTTTTT. Residues: CASSPGPRQVLSGELFF. The chain links TRBV5-5 to TRBJ2-2; D could derive from TRBD1 or TRBD2 (5 bases each). With 4 bases removed from V and 6 bases from J, the gap between germline ends came to 22 bases. CDR3 length: 17 amino acids. Germline V lookup: CDR1 SGHKS, CDR2 YYEKEE (reference sequence).

The rearrangement uses TRBV5-6 and TRBJ2-7; a possible D gene is TRBD1 (5 bases). Per the germline V gene, CDR1 is SGHDT and CDR2 is YYEEEE. CDR3 length: 15 residues. V lost 2 bases and J 5 bases, leaving 17 bases between the germline ends. The CDR3 DNA sequence: TGTGCCAGCAGCTTACTCACCAGGGCTCCAGACGAGCAGTACTTC. Translating it yields CASSLLTRAPDEQYF.

This chain uses TRBV6-5 with TRBJ2-7; 10 nucleotides match TRBD1. Trimming removed 6 bases from V and 5 bases from J; junction bases left unmatched: 10. From germline, CDR1 is MNHEY and CDR2 SVGAGI. CDR3 size: 15 residues. The CDR3 nucleotides read TGTGCCAGCAGCCATACGAGGGACAGGGGCAACGAGCAGTACTTC. It specifies CASSHTRDRGNEQYF.